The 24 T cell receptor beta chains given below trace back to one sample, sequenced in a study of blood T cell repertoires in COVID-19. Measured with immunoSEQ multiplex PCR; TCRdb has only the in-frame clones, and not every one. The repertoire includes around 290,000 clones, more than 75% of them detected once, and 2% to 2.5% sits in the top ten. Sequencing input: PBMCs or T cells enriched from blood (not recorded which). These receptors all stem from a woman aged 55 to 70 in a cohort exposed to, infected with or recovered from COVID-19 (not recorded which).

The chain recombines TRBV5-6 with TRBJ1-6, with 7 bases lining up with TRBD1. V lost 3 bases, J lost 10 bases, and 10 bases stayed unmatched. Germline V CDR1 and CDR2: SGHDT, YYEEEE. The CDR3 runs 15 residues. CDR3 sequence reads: CASSWATGMGSPLHF. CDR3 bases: TGTGCCAGCAGCTGGGCGACAGGGATGGGATCACCCCTCCACTTT. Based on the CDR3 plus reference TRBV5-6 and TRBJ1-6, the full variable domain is DAGVTQSPTHLIKTRGQQVTLRCSPKSGHDTVSWYQQALGQGPQFIFQYYEEEERQRGNFPDRFSGHQFPNYSSELNVNALLLGDSALYLCASSWATGMGSPLHFGNGTRLTVT.

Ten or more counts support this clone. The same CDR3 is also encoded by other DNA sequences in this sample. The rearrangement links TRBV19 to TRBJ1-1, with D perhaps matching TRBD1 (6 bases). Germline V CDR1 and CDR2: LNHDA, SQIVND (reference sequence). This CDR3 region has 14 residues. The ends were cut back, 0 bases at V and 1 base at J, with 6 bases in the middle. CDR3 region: CASSIDRGNTEAFF. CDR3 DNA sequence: TGTGCCAGTAGTATAGACAGGGGGAACACTGAAGCTTTCTTT.

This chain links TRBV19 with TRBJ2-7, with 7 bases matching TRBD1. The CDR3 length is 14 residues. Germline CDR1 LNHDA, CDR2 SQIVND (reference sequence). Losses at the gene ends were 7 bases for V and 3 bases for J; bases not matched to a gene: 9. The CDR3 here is CASKFRTGIYEQYF. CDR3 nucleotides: TGTGCCAGTAAGTTCAGGACAGGTATCTACGAGCAGTACTTC.

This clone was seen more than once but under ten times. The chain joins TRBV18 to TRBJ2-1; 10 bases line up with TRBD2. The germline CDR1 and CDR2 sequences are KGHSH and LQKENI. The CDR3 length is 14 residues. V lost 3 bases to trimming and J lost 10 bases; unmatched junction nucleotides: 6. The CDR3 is CASSPPGLALEQFF. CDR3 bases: TGTGCCAGCTCACCCCCGGGACTAGCGTTAGAGCAGTTCTTC.

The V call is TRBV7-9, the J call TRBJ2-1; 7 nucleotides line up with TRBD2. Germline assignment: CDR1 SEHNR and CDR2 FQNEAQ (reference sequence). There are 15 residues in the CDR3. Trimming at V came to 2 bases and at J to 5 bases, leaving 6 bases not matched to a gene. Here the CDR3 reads CASSLLAGDHNEQFF. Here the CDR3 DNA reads TGTGCCAGCAGCTTATTGGCGGGAGACCACAATGAGCAGTTCTTC.

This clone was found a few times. The chain's CDR3 is CASSLTGGKAFF. The CDR3 DNA reads as TGTGCCAGCAGTTTAACAGGGGGGAAAGCTTTCTTT. The chain recombines TRBV28 with TRBJ1-1; 8 bases are shared with TRBD1. With 2 bases clipped from V and 9 bases from J, the junction kept 2 bases outside the gene matches. This CDR3 comprises 12 residues. The germline CDR1 and CDR2 sequences are MDHEN and SYDVKM.

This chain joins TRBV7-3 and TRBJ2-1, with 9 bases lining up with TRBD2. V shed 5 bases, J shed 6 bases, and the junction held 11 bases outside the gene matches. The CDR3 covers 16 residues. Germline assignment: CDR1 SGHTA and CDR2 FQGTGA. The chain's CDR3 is CASSISGTSPFNEQFF. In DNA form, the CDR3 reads TGTGCCAGCAGCATCTCCGGGACTAGCCCGTTCAATGAGCAGTTCTTC.

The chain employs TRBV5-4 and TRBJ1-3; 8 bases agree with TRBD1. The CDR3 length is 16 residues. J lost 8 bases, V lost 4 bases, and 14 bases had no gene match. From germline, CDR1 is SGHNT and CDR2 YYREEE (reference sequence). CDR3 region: CASSQRTGSLVDTIYF. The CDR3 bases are TGTGCCAGCAGCCAGCGGACAGGGAGTCTTGTAGACACCATATATTTT.

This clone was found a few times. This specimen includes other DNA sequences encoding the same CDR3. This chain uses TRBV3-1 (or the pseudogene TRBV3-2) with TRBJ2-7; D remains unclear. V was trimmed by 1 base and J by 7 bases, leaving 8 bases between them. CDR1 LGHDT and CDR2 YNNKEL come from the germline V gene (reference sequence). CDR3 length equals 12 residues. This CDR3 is CASSQVAVEQYF. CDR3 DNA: TGTGCCAGCAGCCAAGTTGCGGTGGAGCAGTACTTC.

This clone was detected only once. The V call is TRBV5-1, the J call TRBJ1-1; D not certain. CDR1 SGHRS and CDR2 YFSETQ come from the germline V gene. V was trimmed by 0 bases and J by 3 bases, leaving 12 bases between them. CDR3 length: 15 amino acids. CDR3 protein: CASSLAMGSDTEAFF. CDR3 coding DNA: TGCGCCAGCAGCTTGGCGATGGGCTCTGACACTGAAGCTTTCTTT.

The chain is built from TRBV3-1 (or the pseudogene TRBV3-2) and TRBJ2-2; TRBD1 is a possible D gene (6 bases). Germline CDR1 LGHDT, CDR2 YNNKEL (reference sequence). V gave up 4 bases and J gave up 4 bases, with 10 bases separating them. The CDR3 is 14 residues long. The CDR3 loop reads CASSRGTPTGELFF. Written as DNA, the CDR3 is TGTGCCAGCAGCCGGGGGACACCCACCGGGGAGCTGTTTTTT.

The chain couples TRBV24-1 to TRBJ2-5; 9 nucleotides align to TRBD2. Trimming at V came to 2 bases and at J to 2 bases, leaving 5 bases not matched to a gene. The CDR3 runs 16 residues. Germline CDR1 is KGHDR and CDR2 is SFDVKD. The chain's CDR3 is CATSDSSGALQETQYF. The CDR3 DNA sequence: TGTGCCACCAGTGATTCTAGCGGGGCATTACAAGAGACCCAGTACTTC.

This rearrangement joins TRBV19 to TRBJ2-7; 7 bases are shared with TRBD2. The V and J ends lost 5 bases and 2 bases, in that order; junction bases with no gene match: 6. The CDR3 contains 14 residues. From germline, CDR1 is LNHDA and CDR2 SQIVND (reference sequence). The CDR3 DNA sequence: TGTGCCAGTAGTCCCCAGGCGGGGGCCTACGAGCAGTACTTC. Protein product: CASSPQAGAYEQYF.

CDR3: CASSLAVSSGANVLTF. The CDR3 DNA sequence: TGCGCCAGCAGCTTGGCGGTTAGCTCTGGGGCCAACGTCCTGACTTTC. The chain has TRBV5-1 and TRBJ2-6; D gene uncertain. There are 16 residues in the CDR3. Trimming removed 0 bases from V and 0 bases from J, with 7 bases in between. The V gene's germline CDR1 is SGHRS and CDR2 YFSETQ.

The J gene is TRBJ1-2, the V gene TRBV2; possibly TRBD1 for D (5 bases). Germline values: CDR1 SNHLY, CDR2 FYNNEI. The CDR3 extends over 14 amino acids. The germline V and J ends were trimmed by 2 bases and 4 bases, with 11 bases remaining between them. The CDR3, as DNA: TGTGCCAGCAGTGAAAGGGGCGCCTTCTATGGCTACACCTTC. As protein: CASSERGAFYGYTF.

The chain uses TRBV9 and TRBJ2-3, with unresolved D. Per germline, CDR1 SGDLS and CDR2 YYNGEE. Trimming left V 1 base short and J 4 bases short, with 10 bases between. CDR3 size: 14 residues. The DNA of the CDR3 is TGTGCCAGCAGCGTATATAGCCTTTCAGATACGCAGTATTTT. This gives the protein CASSVYSLSDTQYF.

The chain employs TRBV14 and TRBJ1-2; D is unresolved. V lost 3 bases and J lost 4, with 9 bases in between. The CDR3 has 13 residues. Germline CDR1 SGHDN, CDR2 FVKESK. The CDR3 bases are TGTGCCAGCAGCCAGGCACAGAGCTATGGCTACACCTTC. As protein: CASSQAQSYGYTF. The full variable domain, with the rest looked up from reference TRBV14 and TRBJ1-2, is EAGVTQFPSHSVIEKGQTVTLRCDPISGHDNLYWYRRVMGKEIKFLLHFVKESKQDESGMPNNRFLAERTGGTYSTLKVQPAELEDSGVYFCASSQAQSYGYTFGSGTRLTVV.

The CDR3 here is CASSKGGASWASGEYNEQFF. DNA for the CDR3: TGTGCCAGCAGCAAAGGGGGGGCGAGTTGGGCTAGCGGGGAGTACAATGAGCAGTTCTTC. The chain employs TRBV21-1 and TRBJ2-1; the table's D gene call, TRBD2, was not cross checked with the DNA. TRBV21-1 is an annotated pseudogene. The CDR3 contains 20 residues.

The CDR3 DNA reads TGTGCCAGCTCGTCGACTCCGGGACTTGATCGGCCCCAGCATTTT. Translated: CASSSTPGLDRPQHF. The chain combines TRBV18 with TRBJ1-5; D might be TRBD1 (5 bases). The CDR3 loop spans 15 amino acids. Looked up from germline, CDR1 is KGHSH and CDR2 is LQKENI. The ends were cut back, 6 bases at V and 9 bases at J, with 21 bases in the middle.

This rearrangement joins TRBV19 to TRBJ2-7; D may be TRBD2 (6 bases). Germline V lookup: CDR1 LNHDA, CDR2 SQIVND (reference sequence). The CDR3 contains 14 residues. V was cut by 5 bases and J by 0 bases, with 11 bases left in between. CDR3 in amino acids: CASSLREISYEQYF. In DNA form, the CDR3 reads TGTGCCAGTAGTTTACGGGAGATCTCCTACGAGCAGTACTTC.

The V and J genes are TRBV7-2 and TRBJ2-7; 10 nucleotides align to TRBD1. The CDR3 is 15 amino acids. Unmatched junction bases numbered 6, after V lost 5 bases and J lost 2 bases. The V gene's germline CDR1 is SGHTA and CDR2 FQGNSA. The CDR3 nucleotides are TGTGCCAGCAGCGCCGGGACAGGGGTACCCTACGAGCAGTACTTC. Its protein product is CASSAGTGVPYEQYF.

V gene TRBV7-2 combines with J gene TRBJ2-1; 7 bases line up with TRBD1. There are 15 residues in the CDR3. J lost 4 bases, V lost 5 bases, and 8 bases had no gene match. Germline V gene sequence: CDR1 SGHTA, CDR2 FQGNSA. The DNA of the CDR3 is TGTGCCAGCAGCCGGAGACAGGGTAGTTACAATGAGCAGTTCTTC. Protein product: CASSRRQGSYNEQFF.

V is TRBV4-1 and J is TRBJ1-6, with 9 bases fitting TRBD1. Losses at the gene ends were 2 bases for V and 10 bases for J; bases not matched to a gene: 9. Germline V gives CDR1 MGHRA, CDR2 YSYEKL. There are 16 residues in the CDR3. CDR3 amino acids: CASSQPTQGAGSPLHF. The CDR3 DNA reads TGCGCCAGCAGCCAACCCACACAGGGGGCAGGGTCACCCCTCCACTTT.

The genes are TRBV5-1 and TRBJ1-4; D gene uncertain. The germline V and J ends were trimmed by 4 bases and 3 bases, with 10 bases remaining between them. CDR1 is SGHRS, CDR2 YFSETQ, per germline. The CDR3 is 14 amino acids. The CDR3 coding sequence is TGCGCCAGCAGCCAACAGACATCTAATGAAAAACTGTTTTTT. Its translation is CASSQQTSNEKLFF.